This T cell receptor beta chain came from a study of OX40 agonist ivuxolimab in advanced cancers. Study at large: At 0.01 to 10 mg/kg, ivuxolimab was administered intravenously to patients every 2 weeks.

Produced via immunoSEQ multiplex PCR; TCRdb's table is partial and in-frame only. The sample has 30,000 to 40,000 clones, roughly 84% seen once. As concerns this clone: Its antigen remains unknown.

Study outcomes and limitations: At 0.1 to 3.0 mg/kg and by week 6, CD4+ and CD8+ T cells in the blood had expanded clonally.

Source: CD4+ or CD8+ T cells sorted from blood, taken in a trial of the OX40 agonist ivuxolimab. The clonotype was recovered from an adult with an advanced solid tumor such as melanoma, head and neck, liver or kidney cancer.

The CDR3 DNA is TGCGCCAGCAGCTTTACGGGACAGGGGTACGATGAGCAGTTCTTC. It yields the protein CASSFTGQGYDEQFF. The V and J genes are TRBV5-1 and TRBJ2-1; 10 bases agree with TRBD1. CDR3 length: 15 residues. Unmatched junction bases numbered 7, after V lost 2 bases and J lost 8 bases. The germline V gene encodes CDR1 SGHRS and CDR2 YFSETQ.